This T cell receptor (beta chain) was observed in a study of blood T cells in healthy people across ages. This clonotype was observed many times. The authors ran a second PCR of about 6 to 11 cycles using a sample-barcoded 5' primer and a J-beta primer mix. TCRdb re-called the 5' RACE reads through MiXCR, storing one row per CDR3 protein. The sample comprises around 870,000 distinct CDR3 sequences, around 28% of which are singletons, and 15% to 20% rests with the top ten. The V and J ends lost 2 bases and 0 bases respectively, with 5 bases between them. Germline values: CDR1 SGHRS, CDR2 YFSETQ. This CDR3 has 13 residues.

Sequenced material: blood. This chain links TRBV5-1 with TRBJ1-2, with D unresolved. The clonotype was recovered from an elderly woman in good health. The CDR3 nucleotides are TGCGCCAGCAGCTTACAGACTAACTATGGCTACACCTTC. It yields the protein CASSLQTNYGYTF.